These 14 T cell receptor beta chains originate from one sample sequenced in a study of tumor and adjacent non-tumor tissue in lung cancer (dated by TCRdb to about 2018). RNA was extracted from bulk unsorted tissue and checked for quality with a NanoDrop ND-1000 and an Agilent 2100. Receptor libraries were prepared by multiplex PCR. Sequencer: Illumina HiSeq 2500. TCRbeta libraries were built by three rounds of nested PCR using primers (Table S4), following protocols modified from ARM-PCR. TCRdb ran its own pipeline on the public reads, namely fastp trimming at Q25 and MiXCR clone calling, and kept in-frame beta chains. Identical CDR3 protein sequences are pooled into one entry, listed with their most common genes and DNA. This sample has more than 70,000 distinct CDR3 sequences in its table, and around 59% of those were observed once. The top ten clonotypes cover about 15% of the sample. The source material was lung tumor tissue. The receptors come from a man in his 70s with non-small cell lung cancer.

A word on this clonotype: A much larger clone is a single base away; this may be a read error. This chain uses TRBV6-2 or TRBV6-3 with TRBJ1-2, with D uncertain. This CDR3 region has 10 residues. CDR1 is MNHEY, CDR2 SVGEGT, per germline. Trimming stripped 8 bases from V and 7 bases from J, with 8 bases between. As DNA, the CDR3 is TGTGCCAGCGGCTCTAGTGGCTACACCTTC. Its translation is CASGSSGYTF.

As concerns this clonotype: This could be a read error, since a much larger clone is one nucleotide away. V is TRBV12-3 or TRBV12-4 and J is TRBJ1-5; TRBD2 aligns across 7 bases. The J call may be mistaken, given a closer DNA end match to TRBJ2-3. This CDR3 is 14 amino acids long. The CDR3 here is CASRLGGEGQPQYF. As DNA, the CDR3 is TGTGCCAGCAGGTTGGGGGGGGAAGGTCAGCCCCAGTATTTT.

This chain uses TRBV7-9 with TRBJ2-7, with 7 bases that match TRBD1. CDR3 length equals 12 residues. V gave up 8 bases and J gave up 4 bases; unmatched junction bases: 5. Germline CDR1 SEHNR, CDR2 FQNEAQ (reference sequence). CDR3 sequence: CASVRDSYEQYF. Written as DNA, the CDR3 is TGTGCCAGCGTCCGGGACAGTTACGAGCAGTACTTC.

Worth noting for this clonotype: A read error may be the cause here, since a much bigger clone is one base away. The CDR3 nucleotides are TGTGTCAGCAGTTACGGGGGGGGCAATCAGCCCCAGCATTTT. It codes for CVSSYGGGNQPQHF. The V gene is TRBV6-2 or TRBV6-3, the J gene TRBJ1-5; D perhaps matches TRBD1 (5 bases). The germline CDR1 and CDR2 sequences are MNHEY and SVGEGT. The CDR3 totals 14 residues.

As regards this clonotype: The junction departs from germline at one end; a sequencing error may be responsible. V and J are TRBV20-1 and TRBJ1-5; TRBD1 aligns across 9 bases. This CDR3 region has 14 residues. CDR1 and CDR2 (germline): DFQATT, SNEGSKA (reference sequence). CDR3 residues: CSANPGQGIQPQDF. The CDR3 nucleotides read TGCAGTGCGAATCCGGGACAGGGAATTCAGCCCCAGGATTTT.

Concerning this clonotype: A read error may produce the germline difference seen at one junction end. This chain links TRBV6-5 with TRBJ2-7; no definite D call. Germline V gives CDR1 MNHEY, CDR2 SVGAGI. CDR3 size: 16 residues. The CDR3 loop reads CASNNSAAGPTYEQHF. The DNA of the CDR3 is TGTGCCAGCAATAACTCGGCAGCTGGACCGACCTACGAGCAGCACTTC.

This clonotype was observed at least ten times. The rearrangement joins TRBV19 to TRBJ2-5, with 8 nucleotides matching TRBD1. This CDR3 has 13 amino acids. Per germline, CDR1 LNHDA and CDR2 SQIVND (reference sequence). V shed 3 bases, J shed 4 bases, and the junction held 1 base outside the gene matches. Here the CDR3 reads CASSIDRGETQYF. DNA for the CDR3: TGTGCCAGTAGTATCGACAGGGGAGAGACCCAGTACTTC.

This clonotype has just a few counts. A much larger clone differs by one base, so this may be a read error. The rearrangement uses TRBV6-1 and TRBJ1-6; possible D gene TRBD1, 6 bases. CDR1 is MNHNS, CDR2 SASEGT, per germline. CDR3 length: 13 amino acids. With 5 bases removed from V and 12 bases from J, the gap between germline ends came to 14 bases. The CDR3 sequence: CASSLRGDLPLHF. CDR3 nucleotides: TGTGCCAGCAGTCTCAGGGGTGATTTACCCCTCCACTTT.

The CDR3 sequence: CASTTYYNGLFF. DNA of the CDR3: TGTGCCAGCACTACGTACTACAATGGGCTGTTCTTC. This chain uses TRBV6-1 with TRBJ2-1; D gene unclear. The V gene's germline CDR1 is MNHNS and CDR2 SASEGT. Trimming pared 7 bases from V and 15 bases from J, leaving 19 bases between. This CDR3 comprises 12 residues.

Notes on this clonotype: Likely a read error: the CDR3 ends without its conserved phenylalanine or tryptophan. The chain combines TRBV28 with TRBJ1-2; weak D call: TRBD1 (5 bases). Between the trimmed V and J ends, which lost 6 bases and 2 bases, there was a span of 13 bases. The length of the CDR3 is 14 residues. Per the germline V gene, CDR1 is MDHEN and CDR2 is SYDVKM. The CDR3 DNA is TGTGCCAGCAGCTCAACAGGTTACAACTATGGCTACACCTCC. Its translation: CASSSTGYNYGYTS.

Of note for this clonotype: Mismatch with germline at one junction end may stem from a read error. This rearrangement joins TRBV4-1 to TRBJ2-2, with D perhaps matching TRBD2 (6 bases). Per the germline V gene, CDR1 is MGHRA and CDR2 is YSYEKL. This CDR3 contains 13 residues. CDR3 in amino acids: CASCQEPGGELFF. DNA for the CDR3: TGTGCCAGCTGTCAAGAGCCCGGCGGGGAGTTGTTTTTT.

Only one count was recorded for this clonotype. The rearrangement uses TRBV28 and TRBJ2-7, with D possibly TRBD2 on 7 matching bases. V gave up 7 bases and J gave up 3 bases, with 19 bases separating them. Germline V lookup: CDR1 MDHEN, CDR2 SYDVKM. The CDR3 is made up of 15 amino acids. The CDR3 spells CASNATGGLIYEQYF. CDR3 DNA: TGTGCCAGCAATGCCACGGGGGGCCTGATCTACGAGCAGTACTTC. The complete variable domain, with remaining parts taken from reference TRBV28 and TRBJ2-7, reads DVKVTQSSRYLVKRTGEKVFLECVQDMDHENMFWYRQDPGLGLRLIYFSYDVKMKEKGDIPEGYSVSREKKERFSLILESASTNQTSMYLCASNATGGLIYEQYFGPGTRLTVT.

This clonotype came up a few times. The chain links TRBV5-1 to TRBJ2-3; perhaps TRBD2 as D (6 bases). Per the germline V gene, CDR1 is SGHRS and CDR2 is YFSETQ. The V and J ends lost 2 bases and 0 bases respectively, with 10 bases between them. The CDR3 spans 15 residues. The CDR3: CASSFDGTSTDTQYF. The CDR3 coding sequence is TGCGCCAGCAGCTTCGACGGGACTAGCACAGATACGCAGTATTTT.

The rearrangement joins TRBV11-2 to TRBJ2-5, with a weak D call TRBD1 (5 bases). Germline CDR1 reads SGHAT; CDR2 reads FQNNGV. The CDR3 has 16 residues. V was shortened by 1 base and J by 2 bases, with 14 bases between the two germline ends. CDR3 in amino acids: CASSLGQGRIQETQYF. For the CDR3, the DNA is TGTGCCAGCAGCTTAGGGCAGGGCCGAATACAAGAGACCCAGTACTTC.